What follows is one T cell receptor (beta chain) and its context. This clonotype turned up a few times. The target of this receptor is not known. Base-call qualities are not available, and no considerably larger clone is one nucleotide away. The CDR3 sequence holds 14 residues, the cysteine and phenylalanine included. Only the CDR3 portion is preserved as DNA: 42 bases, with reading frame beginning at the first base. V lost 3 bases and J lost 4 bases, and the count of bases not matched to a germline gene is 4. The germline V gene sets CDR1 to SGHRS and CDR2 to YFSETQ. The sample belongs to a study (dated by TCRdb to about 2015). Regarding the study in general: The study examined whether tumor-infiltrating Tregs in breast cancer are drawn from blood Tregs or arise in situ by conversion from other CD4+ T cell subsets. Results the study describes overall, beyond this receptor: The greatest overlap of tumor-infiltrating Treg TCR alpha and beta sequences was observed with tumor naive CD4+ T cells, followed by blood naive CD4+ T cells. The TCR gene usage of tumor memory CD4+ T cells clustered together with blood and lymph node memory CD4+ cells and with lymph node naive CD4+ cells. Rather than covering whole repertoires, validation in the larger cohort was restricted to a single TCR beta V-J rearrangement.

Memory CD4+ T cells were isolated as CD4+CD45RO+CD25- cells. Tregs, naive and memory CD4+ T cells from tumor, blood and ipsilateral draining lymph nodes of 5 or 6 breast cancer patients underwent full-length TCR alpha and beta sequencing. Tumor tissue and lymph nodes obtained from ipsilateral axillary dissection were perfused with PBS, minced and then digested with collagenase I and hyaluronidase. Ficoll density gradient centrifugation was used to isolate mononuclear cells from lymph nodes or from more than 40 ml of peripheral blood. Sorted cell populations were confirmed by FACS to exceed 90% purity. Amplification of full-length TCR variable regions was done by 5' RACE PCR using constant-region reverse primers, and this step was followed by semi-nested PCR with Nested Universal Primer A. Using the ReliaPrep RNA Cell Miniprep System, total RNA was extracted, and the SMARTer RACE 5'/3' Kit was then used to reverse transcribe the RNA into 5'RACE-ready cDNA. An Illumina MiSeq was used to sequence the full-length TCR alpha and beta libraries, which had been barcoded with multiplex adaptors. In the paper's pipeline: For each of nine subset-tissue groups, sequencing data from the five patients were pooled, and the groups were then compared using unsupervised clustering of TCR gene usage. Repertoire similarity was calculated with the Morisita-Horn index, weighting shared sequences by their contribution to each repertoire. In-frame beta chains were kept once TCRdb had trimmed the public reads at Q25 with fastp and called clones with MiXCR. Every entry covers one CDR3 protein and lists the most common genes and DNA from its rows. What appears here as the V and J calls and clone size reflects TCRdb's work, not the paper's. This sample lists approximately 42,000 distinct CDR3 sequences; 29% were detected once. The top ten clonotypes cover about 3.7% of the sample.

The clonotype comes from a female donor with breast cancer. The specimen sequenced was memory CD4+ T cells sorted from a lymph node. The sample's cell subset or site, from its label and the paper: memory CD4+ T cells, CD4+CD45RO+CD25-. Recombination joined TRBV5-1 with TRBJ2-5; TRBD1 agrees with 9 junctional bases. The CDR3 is CASSSGQGPETQYF. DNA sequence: TGCGCCAGCAGCTCCGGACAGGGGCCAGAGACCCAGTACTTC.